The 4 T cell receptor beta chains below all came from one sample that was sequenced in a study of T-cell reconstitution after alpha-beta-depleted transplantation in children. Unique molecular identifiers tagged the TCRbeta library. TCRdb passed the PCR reads through MiXCR, listing each CDR3 protein once. The repertoire holds about 440,000 distinct CDR3 sequences, with 43% as singletons. The sequencing used PBMCs, collected before TCRalphabeta/CD19-depleted stem cell transplant. The receptors were sampled from a girl under 10 years old with aplastic anemia, due to receive a stem cell transplant.

This clonotype came up a few times. The chain uses TRBV6-1 and TRBJ2-3; TRBD2 aligns across 8 bases. In germline, CDR1 is MNHNS, CDR2 SASEGT. V was pared by 8 bases and J by 4 bases, with 17 bases of the junction left unmatched. The CDR3 is 17 residues long. The CDR3 here is CASPRAGGLTYSDTQYF. DNA for the CDR3: TGTGCCAGCCCAAGGGCGGGGGGCTTAACGTACTCAGATACGCAGTATTTT.

This clonotype appeared a few times. This chain joins TRBV14 and TRBJ1-2, with D possibly matching TRBD1 (6 bases). CDR1 SGHDN and CDR2 FVKESK come from the germline V gene. The CDR3 covers 14 residues. Between the trimmed V and J ends, which lost 2 bases and 8 bases, there was a span of 15 bases. The CDR3 loop reads CASSQRGAAGGYTF. DNA for the CDR3: TGTGCCAGCAGCCAAAGGGGGGCCGCTGGCGGCTACACCTTC.

This clonotype has a handful of counts. This sequence joins TRBV5-6 and TRBJ1-2; D might be TRBD1 (5 bases). The CDR3 has 13 residues. V was clipped by 3 bases and J by 6 bases, with 12 bases between them. Germline CDR1 and CDR2: SGHDT and YYEEEE. The CDR3 nucleotides read TGTGCCAGCAGCTCATCGGACATAAATGGCTACACCTTC. It specifies CASSSSDINGYTF.

This chain joins TRBV9 and TRBJ1-3; 7 bases map to TRBD1. The V and J ends lost 4 bases and 2 bases, in that order; junction bases with no gene match: 6. Germline V gives CDR1 SGDLS, CDR2 YYNGEE. This CDR3 is 15 amino acids long. CDR3 protein: CASSPRGQPGNTIYF. Here the CDR3 DNA reads TGTGCCAGCAGCCCTCGGGGACAGCCTGGAAACACCATATATTTT.